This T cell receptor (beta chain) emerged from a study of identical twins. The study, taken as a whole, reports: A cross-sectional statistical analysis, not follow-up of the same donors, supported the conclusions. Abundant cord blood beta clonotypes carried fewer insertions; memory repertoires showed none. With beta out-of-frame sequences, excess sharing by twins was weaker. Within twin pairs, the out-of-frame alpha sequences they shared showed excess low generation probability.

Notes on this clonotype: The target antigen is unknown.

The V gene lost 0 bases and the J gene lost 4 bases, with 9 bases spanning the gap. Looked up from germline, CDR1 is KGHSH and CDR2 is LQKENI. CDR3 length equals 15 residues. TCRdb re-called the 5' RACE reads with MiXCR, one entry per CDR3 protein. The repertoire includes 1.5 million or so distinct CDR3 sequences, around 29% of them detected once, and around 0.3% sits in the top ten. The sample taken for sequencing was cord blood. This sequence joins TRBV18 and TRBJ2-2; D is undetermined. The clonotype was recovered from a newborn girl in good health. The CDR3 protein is CASSPPWPVTGELFF. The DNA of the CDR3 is TGTGCCAGCTCACCACCATGGCCGGTCACCGGGGAGCTGTTTTTT.